The 23 T cell receptor beta chains presented below share a single source sample, sequenced in a study of early T cells in non-severe SARS-CoV-2 infection. TCRdb fed the 5' RACE reads into MiXCR, producing one record per CDR3 protein. The data hold 100,000 to 150,000 distinct CDR3 sequences, with about 16% observed a single time. The sample taken for sequencing was whole blood. Every receptor here comes from an adult who was a healthcare worker with PCR-confirmed SARS-CoV-2 infection or an uninfected control (not recorded which).

In this sample, this clonotype turned up a few times. The chain joins TRBV29-1 to TRBJ2-2; D gene unclear. From germline, CDR1 is SQVTM and CDR2 ANQGSEA. This CDR3 is 12 amino acids long. The germline V and J ends were trimmed by 4 bases and 3 bases, with 6 bases remaining between them. The CDR3 sequence is CSVGRHTGELFF. The CDR3 DNA is TGCAGCGTTGGAAGGCACACCGGGGAGCTGTTTTTT.

The V and J genes are TRBV29-1 and TRBJ1-1; 8 bases align to TRBD1. The germline gives CDR1 SQVTM, CDR2 ANQGSEA. The CDR3 length is 13 residues. J lost 1 base, V lost 5 bases, and 3 bases had no gene match. CDR3 amino acids: CSVHRGTNTEAFF. In DNA, the CDR3 is TGCAGCGTTCACAGGGGGACGAACACTGAAGCTTTCTTT.

This clonotype was counted between two and nine times. The chain couples TRBV14 to TRBJ1-1; D remains ambiguous. The CDR3 covers 14 residues. The germline V gene has CDR1 SGHDN and CDR2 FVKESK. Trimming pared 2 bases from V and 0 bases from J, leaving 7 bases between. The DNA of the CDR3 is TGTGCCAGCAGCCAATACCTCATGAACACTGAAGCTTTCTTT. Translation: CASSQYLMNTEAFF.

The rearrangement joins TRBV3-1 to TRBJ1-1; a weak D match, TRBD1 (5 bases). Germline V gene lookup returns CDR1 LGHDT and CDR2 YNNKEL (reference sequence). The CDR3 runs to 14 residues. V was trimmed by 9 bases and J by 3 bases, leaving 17 bases between them. The CDR3 region has the DNA TGTGCCAGTACTAACAGAGCGGGGCACACTGAAGCTTTCTTT. Amino acids: CASTNRAGHTEAFF.

The gene calls are TRBV6-6 and TRBJ2-7; TRBD1 aligns across 10 bases. This CDR3 is built from 15 residues. The ends lost 6 bases at V and 3 bases at J; junction bases unmatched: 8. CDR1 and CDR2 from the germline V gene are MNHNY and SVGAGI (reference sequence). The CDR3 loop reads CASSLGGQGNYEQYF. DNA of the CDR3: TGTGCCAGCAGCTTAGGGGGACAGGGGAACTACGAGCAGTACTTC.

The chain links TRBV30 to TRBJ2-1; D gene uncertain. V gave up 3 bases and J gave up 0 bases, with 12 bases separating them. Germline V CDR1 and CDR2: GTSNPN, SVGIG (reference sequence). This CDR3 has 15 residues. Here the CDR3 reads CAWRVRRSSYNEQFF. The CDR3 DNA sequence: TGTGCCTGGAGAGTCCGACGGAGCTCCTACAATGAGCAGTTCTTC.

This clonotype was recorded at least ten times. The chain carries TRBV12-3 or TRBV12-4 and TRBJ1-1; no definite D call. The CDR3 runs 13 residues. Trimming stripped 5 bases from V and 10 bases from J, with 17 bases between. Here the CDR3 DNA reads TGTGCCAGCAGTATCGGAGAGGCGGAGGGAGCTTTCTTT. This encodes CASSIGEAEGAFF.

The chain employs TRBV24-1 and TRBJ2-1; D could derive from TRBD1 or TRBD2 (5 bases each). The germline V gene has CDR1 KGHDR and CDR2 SFDVKD. Trimming left V 10 bases short and J 7 bases short, with 19 bases between. CDR3 length: 14 amino acids. CDR3 sequence (DNA): TGTGCCACGAGGAGCGGTCCCGGGGCTAATGAGCAGTTCTTC. Encoded protein: CATRSGPGANEQFF.

CDR3 sequence reads: CASSPTDPKGYTF. CDR3 nucleotides: TGTGCCAGCTCACCGACAGACCCTAAAGGCTACACCTTC. The chain recombines TRBV18 with TRBJ1-2; a possible D gene is TRBD1 (5 bases). The CDR3 spans 13 residues. V shed 3 bases and J shed 8 bases, with 13 bases lying between them. The germline V gene has CDR1 KGHSH and CDR2 LQKENI.

This clonotype was found a few times. This chain connects TRBV3-1 to TRBJ1-2, with a weak D call TRBD1 (5 bases). V was trimmed by 1 base and J by 2 bases, leaving 8 bases between them. This CDR3 has 14 amino acids. Germline values: CDR1 LGHDT, CDR2 YNNKEL (reference sequence). Here the CDR3 reads CASSQGQSNYGYTF. For the CDR3, the DNA is TGTGCCAGCAGCCAAGGACAGAGCAACTATGGCTACACCTTC.

This clonotype has ten or more counts. The chain recombines TRBV5-4 with TRBJ1-1, with D perhaps TRBD1 (6 bases). The germline V and J ends were trimmed by 5 bases and 0 bases, with 11 bases remaining between them. The CDR3 consists of 14 residues. The germline CDR1 and CDR2 sequences are SGHNT and YYREEE (reference sequence). The CDR3 nucleotides read TGTGCCAGCAGAGGGGGACAAGTGAACACTGAAGCTTTCTTT. This encodes CASRGGQVNTEAFF.

In DNA form, the CDR3 reads TGTGCCAGCAGAGGATACCCCGGGGAGCTGTTTTTT. This translates into CASRGYPGELFF. The chain combines TRBV6-5 with TRBJ2-2; D not resolved. V lost 6 bases and J lost 6, with 8 bases in between. Per the germline V gene, CDR1 is MNHEY and CDR2 is SVGAGI. The CDR3 length is 12 residues.

In its sample, this clonotype was seen a few times. The chain uses TRBV20-1 and TRBJ1-2; the match to TRBD1 covers 7 bases. V dropped 8 bases and J dropped 7; count of bases not matched to a gene: 10. CDR3 length equals 12 residues. Germline CDR1 reads DFQATT; CDR2 reads SNEGSKA (reference sequence). DNA of the CDR3: TGCAGTCAAGTCAGGGGGGACTCTGGCTACACCTTC. As protein: CSQVRGDSGYTF.

This sequence joins TRBV3-1 and TRBJ2-1, with TRBD2 matching 12 bases. The V segment lost 4 bases and the J segment 2 bases; nucleotides outside the gene matches: 6. CDR3 length: 17 residues. The germline V gene encodes CDR1 LGHDT and CDR2 YNNKEL (reference sequence). Written as DNA, the CDR3 is TGTGCCAGCAGCCGGACTAGCGGGGATCCTACCTACAATGAGCAGTTCTTC. Its translation: CASSRTSGDPTYNEQFF.

This clonotype was picked up many times. This rearrangement joins TRBV7-2 to TRBJ2-7; TRBD1 might be the D (6 bases). V was clipped by 5 bases and J by 4 bases, with 15 bases between them. Looked up from germline, CDR1 is SGHTA and CDR2 is FQGNSA. The CDR3 contains 14 residues. The CDR3 here is CASSKGPGVYEQYF. The CDR3 DNA reads as TGTGCCAGCAGCAAAGGCCCAGGGGTGTACGAGCAGTACTTC.

V and J are TRBV20-1 and TRBJ2-2, with D maybe TRBD1 (5 bases). This CDR3 has 12 amino acids. Deletions cut 4 bases from V and 4 bases from J, with 7 bases between. From germline, CDR1 is DFQATT and CDR2 SNEGSKA (reference sequence). In DNA form, the CDR3 reads TGCAGTGCTAAAGGGGCCACCGGGGAGCTGTTTTTT. Its protein product is CSAKGATGELFF.

The chain employs TRBV2 and TRBJ2-2, with a possible D match to TRBD1 (6 bases). The germline CDR1 and CDR2 sequences are SNHLY and FYNNEI. The CDR3 has 13 amino acids. V was pared by 8 bases and J by 3 bases, with 10 bases between. CDR3 in amino acids: CASSGDDTGELFF. CDR3 coding DNA: TGTGCCAGCTCAGGGGACGACACCGGGGAGCTGTTTTTT.

This clonotype was counted between two and nine times. The chain joins TRBV20-1 to TRBJ1-2; a weak D match, TRBD1 (5 bases). The germline V gene encodes CDR1 DFQATT and CDR2 SNEGSKA (reference sequence). The CDR3 has 12 residues. V lost 6 bases, J lost 8 bases, and 16 bases lay in between. The CDR3 spells CSARIRGDGYTF. The CDR3 coding sequence is TGCAGTGCCAGAATCCGGGGGGACGGCTACACCTTC.

The chain is built from TRBV15 and TRBJ1-2; the D is unclear. The V gene lost 1 base and the J gene lost 6 bases, with 9 bases spanning the gap. CDR1 and CDR2 from the germline V gene are LNHNV and YYDKDF (reference sequence). The CDR3 consists of 13 residues. This CDR3 is CATSRGQHDGYTF. CDR3 DNA sequence: TGTGCCACCAGCAGAGGTCAGCATGATGGCTACACCTTC.

The chain employs TRBV30 and TRBJ2-3; 8 bases agree with TRBD2. This CDR3 region has 15 residues. J lost 6 bases, V lost 0 bases, and 8 bases had no gene match. Germline-derived CDR1 and CDR2 are GTSNPN and SVGIG (reference sequence). The CDR3 nucleotides read TGTGCCTGGAGTGTTACGCGGGGGGCAGAGGATACGCAGTATTTT. Its protein product is CAWSVTRGAEDTQYF. The variable domain in full, with the rest retrieved from reference TRBV30 and TRBJ2-3, is SQTIHQWPATLVQPVGSPLSLECTVEGTSNPNLYWYRQAAGRGLQLLFYSVGIGQISSEVPQNLSASRPQDRQFILSSKKLLLSDSGFYLCAWSVTRGAEDTQYFGPGTRLTVL.

This clonotype was counted a few times. The V call is TRBV3-1, the J call TRBJ2-5; D gene ambiguous. Germline V gene lookup returns CDR1 LGHDT and CDR2 YNNKEL (reference sequence). The CDR3 covers 14 residues. V shed 1 base and J shed 2 bases, with 8 bases lying between them. This chain's CDR3 is CASSQGGEQETQYF. The CDR3 DNA reads as TGTGCCAGCAGCCAAGGAGGAGAGCAAGAGACCCAGTACTTC.

The chain combines TRBV5-1 with TRBJ2-7; no clear D gene. Germline lookup yields CDR1 SGHRS and CDR2 YFSETQ. V was pared by 0 bases and J by 2 bases, with 9 bases between. The length of the CDR3 is 14 residues. The CDR3 nucleotides are TGCGCCAGCAGCTTGGAACCGAATACCTACGAGCAGTACTTC. Protein: CASSLEPNTYEQYF.

This clonotype was seen a handful of times. The chain is built from TRBV18 and TRBJ1-4, with D unresolved. The V and J ends lost 6 bases and 2 bases respectively, with 16 bases between them. Germline V lookup: CDR1 KGHSH, CDR2 LQKENI. The CDR3 extends over 16 amino acids. CDR3 loop: CASSPAPGSTNEKLFF. The DNA for the CDR3 is TGTGCCAGCTCTCCGGCCCCTGGTAGCACTAATGAAAAACTGTTTTTT.